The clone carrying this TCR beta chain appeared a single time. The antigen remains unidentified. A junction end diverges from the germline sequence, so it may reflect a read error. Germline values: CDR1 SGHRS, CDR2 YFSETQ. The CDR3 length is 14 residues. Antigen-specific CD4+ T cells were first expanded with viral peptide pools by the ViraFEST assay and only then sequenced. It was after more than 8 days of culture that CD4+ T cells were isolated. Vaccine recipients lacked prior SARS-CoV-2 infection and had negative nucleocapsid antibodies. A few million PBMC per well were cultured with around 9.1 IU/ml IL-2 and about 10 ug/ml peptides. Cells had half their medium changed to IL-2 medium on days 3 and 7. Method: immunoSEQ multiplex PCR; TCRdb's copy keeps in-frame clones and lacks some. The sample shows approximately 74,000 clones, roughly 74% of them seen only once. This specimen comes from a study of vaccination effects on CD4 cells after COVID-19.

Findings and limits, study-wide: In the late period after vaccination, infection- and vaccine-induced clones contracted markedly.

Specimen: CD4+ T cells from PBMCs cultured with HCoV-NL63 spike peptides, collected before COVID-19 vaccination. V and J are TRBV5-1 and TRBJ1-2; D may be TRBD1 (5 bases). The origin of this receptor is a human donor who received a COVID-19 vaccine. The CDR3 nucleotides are TGCGCCAGCAGGTTGGGGGACGGATCCTATGGCTACACCTTC. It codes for CASRLGDGSYGYTF.